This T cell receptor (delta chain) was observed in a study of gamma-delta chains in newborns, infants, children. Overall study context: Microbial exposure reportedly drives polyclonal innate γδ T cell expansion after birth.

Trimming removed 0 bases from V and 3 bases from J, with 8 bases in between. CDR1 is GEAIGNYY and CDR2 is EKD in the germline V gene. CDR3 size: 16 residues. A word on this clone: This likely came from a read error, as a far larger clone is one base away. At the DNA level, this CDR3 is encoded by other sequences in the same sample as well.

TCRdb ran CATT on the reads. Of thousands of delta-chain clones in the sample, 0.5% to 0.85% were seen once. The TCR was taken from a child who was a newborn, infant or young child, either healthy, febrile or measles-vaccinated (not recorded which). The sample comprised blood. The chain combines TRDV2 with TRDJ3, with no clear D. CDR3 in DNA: TGTGCCTGTGACACCGTAGACTACTGGGACACCCGACAGATGTTTTTC. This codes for CACDTVDYWDTRQMFF.